This is a list of T cell receptor beta chains from one sample in a study of response to subunit inactivated influenza vaccine. TCRdb ran MiXCR on the RT-PCR reads and lists one entry per CDR3 protein. The table has over 800,000 distinct CDR3 sequences, 21% seen once; the top ten hold roughly a tenth. The input for sequencing was PBMCs from blood, taken about 5 days after vaccination. Receptors originate from a man aged 50 to 59 who received an inactivated influenza vaccine. Both conserved end residues are part of each CDR3. A D gene is named only where the DNA matches it firmly. Clone size, where shown, is once, few, many, or a class for clones that have expanded.

J	size	D	V	DNA	CDR3
TRBJ2-7	-	TRBD1	TRBV7-2	TGTGCCAGCAGCATGACAGGGGGGGGCTACGAGCAGTACTTC	CASSMTGGGYEQYF
TRBJ1-5	few	-	TRBV2	TGTGCCAGCAACGTCGCAGGGAGCAATCAGCCCCAGCATTTT	CASNVAGSNQPQHF
TRBJ2-7	few	TRBD2	TRBV29-1	TGCAGCGTTTCCTCCCCGGGACTAGTTGTCTACGAGCAGTACTTC	CSVSSPGLVVYEQYF
TRBJ2-7	few	TRBD2	TRBV12-3/TRBV12-4	TGTGCCAGCAGGTTTGCGGGGGGCATCGACGAGCAGTACTTC	CASRFAGGIDEQYF
TRBJ2-3	-	-	TRBV9	TGTGCCAGCAGCGGGGACGCCGCCTCTAGCACAGATACGCAGTATTTT	CASSGDAASSTDTQYF
TRBJ2-7	-	-	TRBV29-1	TGCAGCGTTGCACAGGAGGCCGGCTACTTGCAGTACTTC	CSVAQEAGYLQYF
TRBJ1-1	few	-	TRBV12-3/TRBV12-4	TGTGCCAGCCAAACGGTCAGTGAAGCTTTCTTT	CASQTVSEAFF
TRBJ1-2	many	-	TRBV12-3/TRBV12-4	TGTGCCAGCAGTGGAAGAGGAAGGGATGGCTACACCTTC	CASSGRGRDGYTF
TRBJ1-5	few	-	TRBV18	TGTGCCAGCTCACCGCCACCGCACTACCAGGGTTTCAATCAGCCCCAGCATTTT	CASSPPPHYQGFNQPQHF
TRBJ2-3	-	-	TRBV7-2	TGTGCCAGCAGCTTAATGGGCGGGGAAGATACGCAGTATTTT	CASSLMGGEDTQYF
TRBJ2-7	-	-	TRBV5-1	TGCGCCAGCAGCTCATCCTCTCCATCCTACGAGCAGTACTTC	CASSSSSPSYEQYF
TRBJ2-5	few	TRBD2	TRBV7-6	TGTGCCAGCAGCTTACACCTAGCGGGAGAGAGGGAGACCCAGTACTTC	CASSLHLAGERETQYF
TRBJ2-2	-	-	TRBV24-1	TGTGCCACCAGTGATTTATCGGGCACCGGGGAGCTGTTTTTT	CATSDLSGTGELFF
TRBJ1-5	-	-	TRBV20-1	TGCAGTGCTAGACTCCAGGGGAGGCAGCCCCAGCATTTT	CSARLQGRQPQHF
TRBJ2-3	few	TRBD2	TRBV10-3	TGTGCCATCAGTGAGTCGACTCCCGGCGGGGGACCCACAGATACGCAGTATTTT	CAISESTPGGGPTDTQYF
TRBJ1-4	few	-	TRBV20-1	TGCAGTGCTAGGGAACAGAATAATGAAAAACTGTTTTTT	CSAREQNNEKLFF
TRBJ2-3	few	-	TRBV20-1	TGCAGTGCTAGAGGCGCTTTTAGCACAGATACGCAGTATTTT	CSARGAFSTDTQYF
TRBJ2-3	-	TRBD2	TRBV7-2	TGTGCCAGCAGATTGGGACTAGCGGGGTTAGATACGCAGTATTTT	CASRLGLAGLDTQYF
TRBJ2-1	-	TRBD1	TRBV9	TGTGCCAGCAGCGGGACAGGAAACAATGAGCAGTTCTTC	CASSGTGNNEQFF
TRBJ2-1	few	-	TRBV18	TGTGCCAGCTCACCACTGCAAGGGGGCAATGAGCAGTTCTTC	CASSPLQGGNEQFF
TRBJ1-4	-	-	TRBV7-2	TGTGCCAGCAGCACCAGCGGTAATGAAAAACTGTTTTTT	CASSTSGNEKLFF
TRBJ2-5	few	-	TRBV10-3	TGTGCCATCAGTGAGTCGAACAGGGCTTACGAGACCCAGTACTTC	CAISESNRAYETQYF
TRBJ2-5	many	TRBD1	TRBV5-1	TGTGCCAGCAGTTTTGGACAGGGAGGAGAGACCCAGTACTTC	CASSFGQGGETQYF
TRBJ2-3	-	TRBD2	TRBV4-3	TGCGCCAGCAGCTCAAAGGGCAGCGGGGGGGCGCATTTT	CASSSKGSGGAHF